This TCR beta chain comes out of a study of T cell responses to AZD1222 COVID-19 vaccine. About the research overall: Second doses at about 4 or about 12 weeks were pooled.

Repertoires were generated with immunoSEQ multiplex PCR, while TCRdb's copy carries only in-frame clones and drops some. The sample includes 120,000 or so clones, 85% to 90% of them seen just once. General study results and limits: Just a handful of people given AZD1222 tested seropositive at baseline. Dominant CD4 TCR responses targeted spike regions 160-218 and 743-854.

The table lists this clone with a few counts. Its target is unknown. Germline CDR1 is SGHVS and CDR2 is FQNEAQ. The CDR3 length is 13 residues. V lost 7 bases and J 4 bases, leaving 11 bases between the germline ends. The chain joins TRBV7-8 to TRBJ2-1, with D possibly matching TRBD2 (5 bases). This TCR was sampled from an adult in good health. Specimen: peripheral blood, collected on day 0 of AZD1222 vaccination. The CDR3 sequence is CASNGGLYNEQFF. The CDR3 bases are TGTGCCAGCAACGGCGGGCTTTACAATGAGCAGTTCTTC.